The TCR beta chain described here comes from a study of CD8 T cells in Susac syndrome. About the research overall: Patients with Susac syndrome were therapy-naive, on corticosteroids, or on intravenous immunoglobulin alone at blood draw. Study-wide findings and caveats: The CD4+ T cell repertoires from Susac syndrome exhibited no clonal expansion.

Recently defined diagnostic criteria classed the Susac syndrome patients as definite or probable. About 0.5 to 1 ug RNA was reverse transcribed with random hexamers. Amplification of TCR beta CDR3 was carried out by immunoSEQ multiplex PCR, which covered 54 Vbeta and 13 Jbeta segments. TCRdb re-analysed the immunoSEQ multiplex PCR reads in MiXCR, keeping a single row per CDR3 protein. The sample shows 120,000 to 150,000 distinct CDR3 sequences, nearly 97% of them seen only once. This CDR3 spans 13 amino acids. Germline CDR1 and CDR2: SGHDN and FVKESK. Trimming took off 0 bases at V and 5 bases at J, with 7 bases between the two ends. As concerns this clonotype: Its antigen is undetermined.

This chain uses TRBV14 with TRBJ1-2; no clear D gene. The TCR comes from a human donor with Susac syndrome. Input material: CD4+ T cells from PBMCs. CDR3 amino acids: CASSQDHLYGYTF. The DNA for the CDR3 is TGTGCCAGCAGCCAAGATCACTTGTATGGCTACACCTTC.